The 25 T cell receptor beta chains presented below share a single source sample, sequenced in a study of T cells in localized non-small cell lung cancer. The method was immunoSEQ multiplex PCR; TCRdb's version includes in-frame clones alone and lacks a portion of them. There are 70,000 to 95,000 clones in the sample; approximately 91% occur only once, and over 3.5% lies in the top ten. The material sequenced was PBMCs, taken before any cancer treatment. Receptor source: a woman aged 35 to 70 with stage II squamous cell lung carcinoma.

The V gene is TRBV29-1, the J gene TRBJ1-1, with D hard to call. Trimming left V 7 bases short and J 5 bases short, with 17 bases between. This CDR3 has 13 amino acids. Germline CDR1 reads SQVTM; CDR2 reads ANQGSEA. The CDR3 DNA reads TGCAGCGCCTTAGGACTGAGAGGGACTGAAGCTTTCTTT. As protein: CSALGLRGTEAFF.

The table lists this clone with a count of one. The gene calls are TRBV5-1 and TRBJ2-7; 8 nucleotides match TRBD2. Trimming removed 0 bases from V and 1 base from J; junction bases left unmatched: 6. The CDR3 has 16 amino acids. Germline V gene data show CDR1 as SGHRS and CDR2 as YFSETQ. CDR3 nucleotide sequence: TGCGCCAGCAGCTTGGAGGGACTAGTAGGATCCTACGAGCAGTACTTC. It yields the protein CASSLEGLVGSYEQYF.

J is TRBJ1-5 and V is TRBV5-1, with no clear D. Trimming took 0 bases from V and 6 from J, leaving 7 bases between them. CDR3 length: 13 residues. CDR1 and CDR2 from the germline V gene are SGHRS and YFSETQ. CDR3 in DNA: TGCGCCAGCAGCTTGGAAGGGTTTCAGCCCCAGCATTTT. This gives the protein CASSLEGFQPQHF.

The rearrangement joins TRBV6-5 to TRBJ1-1, with TRBD1 as a possible D gene (6 bases). The germline V gene encodes CDR1 MNHEY and CDR2 SVGAGI. The CDR3 has 11 residues. Trimming took off 8 bases at V and 6 bases at J, with 10 bases between the two ends. The CDR3 nucleotides are TGTGCCAGCGGGAGGACAGCTGAAGCTTTCTTT. This gives the protein CASGRTAEAFF.

The chain joins TRBV5-6 to TRBJ2-1; D not certain. Between the trimmed V and J ends, which lost 1 base and 2 bases, there was a span of 10 bases. The CDR3 length is 15 residues. Germline V gene lookup returns CDR1 SGHDT and CDR2 YYEEEE. CDR3 DNA sequence: TGTGCCAGCAGCTTGCAGCCTCAAGCCTACAATGAGCAGTTCTTC. The encoded protein is CASSLQPQAYNEQFF.

This chain connects TRBV2 to TRBJ1-1; D is ambiguous. The length of the CDR3 is 14 residues. Germline CDR1 reads SNHLY; CDR2 reads FYNNEI. V lost 4 bases and J 0 bases, leaving 9 bases between the germline ends. The CDR3 sequence is CASSVSGMNTEAFF. The CDR3 DNA is TGTGCCAGCAGTGTAAGCGGTATGAACACTGAAGCTTTCTTT.

CDR3 loop: CASSKDQRGRTSGQETQYF. For the CDR3, the DNA is TGTGCCAGCAGCAAAGACCAGAGGGGGAGGACTAGCGGACAAGAGACCCAGTACTTC. The chain employs TRBV21-1 and TRBJ2-5; the D segment call TRBD2 is taken from the table without a DNA check. TRBV21-1 is designated a pseudogene. CDR3 length: 19 residues.

The gene calls are TRBV10-3 and TRBJ1-5; D possibly corresponds to TRBD1 (6 bases). Deletions cut 4 bases from V and 4 bases from J, with 11 bases between. The CDR3 consists of 14 residues. Per germline, CDR1 ENHRY and CDR2 SYGVKD. This CDR3 is CAISAGQLNQPQHF. Here the CDR3 DNA reads TGTGCCATCAGTGCAGGACAGCTAAATCAGCCCCAGCATTTT.

Here the CDR3 reads CAISESGRGGYTF. DNA of the CDR3: TGTGCCATCAGTGAGTCGGGACGGGGTGGCTACACCTTC. V usage is TRBV10-3 and J usage is TRBJ1-2; TRBD1 might be the D (5 bases). This CDR3 has 13 amino acids. Per germline, CDR1 ENHRY and CDR2 SYGVKD. Trimming stripped 0 bases from V and 7 bases from J, with 9 bases between.

This chain links TRBV27 with TRBJ1-4; 12 bases are a match to TRBD1. The germline V gene encodes CDR1 MNHEY and CDR2 SMNVEV (reference sequence). With V trimmed by 10 bases and J by 7 bases, 7 bases remained unmatched. The CDR3 sequence is 14 residues long. The CDR3 region has the DNA TGTGCCATCGGGACAGGGGGCCGGGGTGAAAAACTGTTTTTT. This sequence encodes CAIGTGGRGEKLFF. Full variable domain (missing parts from reference TRBV27 and TRBJ1-4): EAQVTQNPRYLITVTGKKLTVTCSQNMNHEYMSWYRQDPGLGLRQIYYSMNVEVTDKGDVPEGYKVSRKEKRNFPLILESPSPNQTSLYFCAIGTGGRGEKLFFGSGTQLSVL.

V usage is TRBV28 and J usage is TRBJ1-1; D is ambiguous. The CDR3 has 12 amino acids. V gave up 7 bases and J gave up 11 bases, with 17 bases separating them. Per germline, CDR1 MDHEN and CDR2 SYDVKM. The CDR3 DNA reads TGTGCCAGCACCAACCGGCCTTTGGAGGCTTTCTTT. Encoded protein: CASTNRPLEAFF.

As to this clone: A read error may produce the germline difference seen at one junction end. V gene TRBV11-2 combines with J gene TRBJ1-3; tentatively, D is TRBD1 (6 bases). This CDR3 spans 17 amino acids. CDR1 SGHAT and CDR2 FQNNGV come from the germline V gene. CDR3 loop: CASTLRGGADPGNTIYF. CDR3 in DNA: TGTGCCAGCACCTTAAGGGGGGGCGCAGATCCTGGAAACACCATATATTTT.

The V call is TRBV11-2, the J call TRBJ1-4; no clear D gene. The CDR3 has 15 residues. The V gene's germline CDR1 is SGHAT and CDR2 FQNNGV. V lost 3 bases, J lost 0 bases, and 8 bases lay in between. CDR3 in DNA: TGTGCCAGCAGCTTGAACAGTGCAACTAATGAAAAACTGTTTTTT. This translates into CASSLNSATNEKLFF.

The CDR3, as DNA: TGTGCCATCAGTACAGGGTTCTACGAGCAGTACTTC. Translated: CAISTGFYEQYF. V gene TRBV10-3 combines with J gene TRBJ2-7, with D possibly TRBD1 on 6 matching bases. CDR3 length: 12 amino acids. Germline-derived CDR1 and CDR2 are ENHRY and SYGVKD. V was cut by 5 bases and J by 3 bases, with 8 bases left in between.

The V and J genes are TRBV9 and TRBJ2-7, with 8 bases aligning to TRBD2. From germline, CDR1 is SGDLS and CDR2 YYNGEE. The junction had 5 bases not matched to a gene; V was cut back by 0 bases and J by 3 bases. This CDR3 comprises 15 residues. CDR3 in amino acids: CASSVGLATLYEQYF. The CDR3 DNA reads TGTGCCAGCAGCGTAGGACTAGCGACCCTCTACGAGCAGTACTTC.

This clone appeared a few times. The rearrangement links TRBV7-9 to TRBJ1-2; D not certain. The CDR3 has 13 amino acids. Trimming removed 2 bases from V and 7 bases from J, with 11 bases in between. Germline V gene lookup returns CDR1 SEHNR and CDR2 FQNEAQ (reference sequence). CDR3: CASSLTEAGGYTF. The CDR3, as DNA: TGTGCCAGCAGCTTAACGGAGGCGGGTGGCTACACCTTC.

The CDR3 coding sequence is TGCGCCAGCAGTGACTTAAACGGACCCGGGGGGCCCCAGCATTTT. It codes for CASSDLNGPGGPQHF. The chain is built from TRBV10-2 and TRBJ1-5; TRBD1 might be the D (5 bases). The CDR3 is made up of 15 amino acids. Germline V gives CDR1 WSHSY, CDR2 SAAADI. V lost 3 bases and J 9 bases, leaving 18 bases between the germline ends.

V is TRBV4-2 and J is TRBJ1-6, with TRBD1 as a possible D gene (5 bases). The CDR3 extends over 16 amino acids. V was clipped by 1 base and J by 6 bases, with 13 bases between them. Germline values: CDR1 LGHNA, CDR2 YNFKEQ. The CDR3 is CASSQVPPGTNSPLHF. The CDR3 nucleotides are TGTGCCAGCAGCCAAGTTCCCCCCGGGACTAATTCACCCCTCCACTTT.

The V gene is TRBV5-1, the J gene TRBJ2-3, with 8 bases that match TRBD1. After removal of 4 bases from V and 5 bases from J, the junction contained 6 bases not matched to a gene. Per the germline V gene, CDR1 is SGHRS and CDR2 is YFSETQ. The CDR3 totals 14 residues. CDR3 residues: CASSQDRVLDTQYF. The CDR3, as DNA: TGCGCCAGCAGCCAGGACAGGGTGTTAGATACGCAGTATTTT.

J is TRBJ1-2 and V is TRBV27; unclear D gene. CDR1 MNHEY and CDR2 SMNVEV come from the germline V gene (reference sequence). Trimming shortened V by 7 bases and J by 5 bases, and 20 bases separated the two germline ends. This CDR3 is 15 amino acids long. In nucleotides, the CDR3 is TGTGCCAGCACTGCTCGACTTACTCCAGGTTATGGCTACACCTTC. This codes for CASTARLTPGYGYTF.

The chain combines TRBV6-5 with TRBJ1-4; the D is unclear. From germline, CDR1 is MNHEY and CDR2 SVGAGI. This CDR3 comprises 15 residues. V lost 4 bases and J 0 bases, leaving 9 bases between the germline ends. The CDR3, as DNA: TGTGCCAGCAGTTCCTCGAGGGCAACTAATGAAAAACTGTTTTTT. Translated, it gives CASSSSRATNEKLFF.

The sample holds a few counts of this clone. The V gene is TRBV5-1, the J gene TRBJ2-2; D ambiguous. The CDR3 extends over 12 amino acids. The V gene lost 2 bases and the J gene lost 7 bases, with 6 bases spanning the gap. Germline CDR1 and CDR2: SGHRS and YFSETQ. CDR3 DNA sequence: TGCGCCAGCAGCTTTAGCCTCGGGGAGCTGTTTTTT. This sequence encodes CASSFSLGELFF.

The chain is built from TRBV6-5 and TRBJ2-3; possible D gene TRBD2, 5 bases. Trimming shortened V by 6 bases and J by 1 base, and 14 bases separated the two germline ends. The CDR3 extends over 15 amino acids. The germline V gene has CDR1 MNHEY and CDR2 SVGAGI. CDR3 coding DNA: TGTGCCAGCAGCGTCGACGGGGTCGGCACAGATACGCAGTATTTT. Residues: CASSVDGVGTDTQYF.

The chain uses TRBV6-1 and TRBJ2-1; TRBD1 might be the D (6 bases). Between the trimmed V and J ends, which lost 6 bases and 2 bases, there was a span of 11 bases. The CDR3 extends over 14 amino acids. CDR1 and CDR2 (germline): MNHNS, SASEGT. The CDR3 DNA reads as TGTGCCAGCAGGCCAGGGGCGGCCTACAATGAGCAGTTCTTC. Its translation: CASRPGAAYNEQFF.

The chain links TRBV6-1 to TRBJ1-4, with D possibly being TRBD1 (5 bases). V lost 10 bases to trimming and J lost 8 bases, with 17 bases between them. From germline, CDR1 is MNHNS and CDR2 SASEGT. CDR3 length: 13 amino acids. CDR3 loop: CAIFGWDEEKLFF. For the CDR3, the DNA is TGTGCCATCTTCGGTTGGGACGAAGAAAAACTGTTTTTT.